Following are 14 T cell receptor beta chains from one sample sequenced in a study of blood T cell repertoires in COVID-19. TCRdb keeps only in-frame clones here, not all; method: immunoSEQ multiplex PCR. Of about 21,000 clones listed, 83% are singletons. Sequencing was done on a sample of peripheral blood. The source is a human donor in a cohort sampled during active COVID-19.

The chain uses TRBV6-5 and TRBJ2-1, with 11 bases that match TRBD2. The CDR3 is made up of 15 amino acids. V trimming: 7 bases; J trimming: 4 bases; junction bases outside the gene matches: 6. The germline V gene encodes CDR1 MNHEY and CDR2 SVGAGI. The CDR3 here is CASTPSGGTYNEQFF. The CDR3 DNA reads TGTGCCAGCACTCCTAGCGGGGGGACTTACAATGAGCAGTTCTTC.

The chain carries TRBV7-3 and TRBJ1-1; D is perhaps TRBD1 (5 bases). V shed 4 bases and J shed 4 bases, with 10 bases lying between them. CDR3 length: 13 amino acids. Germline assignment: CDR1 SGHTA and CDR2 FQGTGA. CDR3 residues: CASSSLRGTEAFF. CDR3 in DNA: TGTGCCAGCAGCTCCCTAAGGGGCACTGAAGCTTTCTTT. The full variable domain, completed using reference TRBV7-3 and TRBJ1-1, is GAGVSQTPSNKVTEKGKYVELRCDPISGHTALYWYRQSLGQGPEFLIYFQGTGAADDSGLPNDRFFAVRPEGSVSTLKIQRTERGDSAVYLCASSSLRGTEAFFGQGTRLTVV.

The chain is built from TRBV18 and TRBJ2-7, with D possibly being TRBD1 (6 bases). CDR3 size: 13 residues. V shed 3 bases and J shed 5 bases, with 11 bases lying between them. In germline, CDR1 is KGHSH, CDR2 LQKENI. CDR3 coding DNA: TGTGCCAGCTCACCCAACAGGGTGGACGAGCAGTACTTC. Its translation: CASSPNRVDEQYF.

The chain uses TRBV2 and TRBJ2-4, with TRBD1 as a possible D gene (6 bases). CDR1 is SNHLY, CDR2 FYNNEI, per germline. CDR3 length: 15 residues. V was pared by 5 bases and J by 0 bases, with 11 bases between. CDR3 sequence reads: CASSSQGLAKNIQYF. The DNA of the CDR3 is TGTGCCAGCAGTTCACAGGGATTAGCCAAAAACATTCAGTACTTC.

This sequence joins TRBV3-1 (or the pseudogene TRBV3-2) and TRBJ1-2; D possibly corresponds to TRBD1 (6 bases). In germline, CDR1 is LGHDT, CDR2 YNNKEL (reference sequence). This CDR3 has 15 amino acids. Between the trimmed V and J ends, which lost 0 bases and 4 bases, there was a span of 12 bases. This CDR3 reads CASSQDSGGAYGYTF. CDR3 nucleotide sequence: TGTGCCAGCAGCCAAGACTCGGGGGGCGCCTATGGCTACACCTTC.

This chain connects TRBV4-3 to TRBJ2-3, with unresolved D. V lost 0 bases and J lost 6, with 16 bases in between. The CDR3 is 16 residues long. Germline assignment: CDR1 LGHNA and CDR2 YSLEER. CDR3: CASSQDAARRLDTQYF. DNA of the CDR3: TGCGCCAGCAGCCAAGATGCGGCTCGCAGACTGGATACGCAGTATTTT.

J is TRBJ2-1 and V is TRBV19, with TRBD1 matching over 10 bases. V was clipped by 7 bases and J by 5 bases; unmatched bases: 8. Germline lookup yields CDR1 LNHDA and CDR2 SQIVND (reference sequence). There are 15 residues in the CDR3. The CDR3 nucleotides are TGTGCCAGTACCCTTCCCGGGACAGGGGACAATGAGCAGTTCTTC. This gives the protein CASTLPGTGDNEQFF.

The V and J genes are TRBV5-1 and TRBJ1-1, with D uncertain. The CDR3 length is 13 residues. The V and J ends lost 4 bases and 3 bases respectively, with 10 bases between them. Germline CDR1 is SGHRS and CDR2 is YFSETQ. In nucleotides, the CDR3 is TGCGCCAGCAGCCCCTCGAGGGACACTGAAGCTTTCTTT. It yields the protein CASSPSRDTEAFF.

The rearrangement joins TRBV29-1 to TRBJ1-2; weak D call: TRBD1 (5 bases). The germline CDR1 and CDR2 sequences are SQVTM and ANQGSEA. The V gene lost 6 bases and the J gene lost 4 bases, with 9 bases spanning the gap. The CDR3 covers 11 residues. The CDR3 is CSVDDSYGYTF. The DNA for the CDR3 is TGCAGCGTCGATGACAGCTATGGCTACACCTTC.

This chain uses TRBV9 with TRBJ2-2, with D hard to call. The CDR3 contains 13 residues. CDR1 and CDR2 (germline): SGDLS, YYNGEE. The ends were cut back, 4 bases at V and 6 bases at J, with 10 bases in the middle. CDR3 DNA sequence: TGTGCCAGCAGCCCGGATGGAGCCGGGGAGCTGTTTTTT. It codes for CASSPDGAGELFF.

The rearrangement uses TRBV28 and TRBJ1-5, with D possibly TRBD1 on 6 matching bases. V lost 6 bases and J lost 1, with 22 bases in between. CDR1 is MDHEN and CDR2 is SYDVKM in the germline V gene. The CDR3 is made up of 18 amino acids. CDR3 loop: CASSRNQWGGLSNQPQHF. As DNA, the CDR3 is TGTGCCAGCAGCCGAAACCAATGGGGGGGGCTAAGCAATCAGCCCCAGCATTTT.

CDR3 DNA sequence: TGTGCCACCAGCCCCACATATGGGGCGTTTAATGAAAAACTGTTTTTT. It yields the protein CATSPTYGAFNEKLFF. V usage is TRBV15 and J usage is TRBJ1-4, with D possibly TRBD1 on 5 matching bases. The germline gives CDR1 LNHNV, CDR2 YYDKDF (reference sequence). The CDR3 is 16 amino acids. V was shortened by 5 bases and J by 4 bases, with 17 bases between the two germline ends.

This clone has only a few counts. The chain employs TRBV4-3 and TRBJ1-4; TRBD1 is a possible D gene (5 bases). Per germline, CDR1 LGHNA and CDR2 YSLEER. V shed 1 base and J shed 2 bases, with 14 bases lying between them. This CDR3 has 17 residues. CDR3 loop: CASSQGWSGGTNEKLFF. CDR3 DNA sequence: TGCGCCAGCAGCCAAGGTTGGTCCGGGGGGACTAATGAAAAACTGTTTTTT.

This clone was detected only a few times. This chain links TRBV3-1 (or the pseudogene TRBV3-2) with TRBJ1-1; no reliable D call. CDR3 length: 11 amino acids. Germline V gives CDR1 LGHDT, CDR2 YNNKEL (reference sequence). Trimming shortened V by 5 bases and J by 10 bases, and 11 bases separated the two germline ends. The CDR3 region is CASSSRTGAFF. CDR3 DNA sequence: TGTGCCAGCAGCTCCCGTACGGGAGCTTTCTTT.